This TCR beta chain was documented in a study of T cells in Graves' hyperthyroidism and ophthalmopathy. Germline-derived CDR1 and CDR2 are MNHNS and SASEGT. This CDR3 has 16 residues. The J segment lost 8 bases and the V segment lost 3 bases, leaving 11 bases of the junction unmatched. Amplification yielded TCR beta CDR3 regions, with RNA transcripts as the source. HTBI primers were the set used in a first-round RT-PCR of the TCR CDR3. From the multiplex PCR reads, TCRdb called clonotypes with MiXCR, one entry per CDR3 protein. The table shows roughly 530,000 distinct CDR3 sequences, with more than 15% occurring only once.

The chain employs TRBV6-1 and TRBJ2-1; 9 bases are shared with TRBD1. The clonotype originates from a woman aged 18-29 years with Graves' ophthalmopathy. The sample consisted of blood. Written as DNA, the CDR3 is TGTGCCAGCAGTGATTTCGGGACAGGGAGTACATATGAGCAGTTCTTC. It codes for CASSDFGTGSTYEQFF.